One sample yielded the 21 T cell receptor beta chains listed below, sequenced in a study of cytomegalovirus exposure and HLA in healthy donors. The PCR employed 60 Vbeta primers together with 13 Jbeta primers. Generated by immunoSEQ multiplex PCR, the TCRdb table keeps only in-frame clones and is missing some. The sample has 130,000 to 150,000 clones; 78% are singletons. Sequenced: PBMCs. The origin of the receptors is a male donor in good health and CMV-seronegative.

The chain employs TRBV27 and TRBJ2-3; 9 bases agree with TRBD1. With V trimmed by 7 bases and J by 1 base, 6 bases remained unmatched. This CDR3 contains 15 residues. Germline V lookup: CDR1 MNHEY, CDR2 SMNVEV (reference sequence). CDR3 coding DNA: TGTGCCAGCACCCGCCGGGACAGGGGCACAGATACGCAGTATTTT. Its translation is CASTRRDRGTDTQYF.

The rearrangement uses TRBV7-6 and TRBJ1-2; D is ambiguous. The V end was cut by 5 bases, the J end by 4 bases, with 14 bases between. This CDR3 is 14 amino acids long. Per the germline V gene, CDR1 is SGHVS and CDR2 is FNYEAQ. In DNA form, the CDR3 reads TGTGCCAGCAGCCCCGGGTCGGGAGTCTATGGCTACACCTTC. It yields the protein CASSPGSGVYGYTF.

V and J are TRBV7-2 and TRBJ1-4, with D perhaps matching TRBD1 (5 bases). This CDR3 is built from 16 residues. V shed 2 bases and J shed 0 bases, with 10 bases lying between them. Per the germline V gene, CDR1 is SGHTA and CDR2 is FQGNSA. The CDR3 coding sequence is TGTGCCAGCAGCTTAAACCCAGGGACAACTAATGAAAAACTGTTTTTT. Protein: CASSLNPGTTNEKLFF.

V and J are TRBV27 and TRBJ1-4; 8 positions match TRBD1. The CDR3 runs to 14 residues. Germline CDR1 and CDR2: MNHEY and SMNVEV (reference sequence). The J segment lost 8 bases and the V segment lost 2 bases, leaving 4 bases of the junction unmatched. Here the CDR3 reads CASSLQGAFEKLFF. As DNA, the CDR3 is TGTGCCAGCAGTTTACAGGGGGCTTTCGAAAAACTGTTTTTT.

V is TRBV29-1 and J is TRBJ2-3, with a possible D match to TRBD1 (5 bases). V shed 6 bases and J shed 2 bases, with 12 bases lying between them. There are 13 residues in the CDR3. Germline V gives CDR1 SQVTM, CDR2 ANQGSEA. CDR3: CSVRQLFTDTQYF. Here the CDR3 DNA reads TGCAGCGTCCGACAGCTATTCACAGATACGCAGTATTTT.

The chain recombines TRBV9 with TRBJ2-7; D is perhaps TRBD1 (6 bases). Germline V lookup: CDR1 SGDLS, CDR2 YYNGEE. The V gene lost 3 bases and the J gene lost 4 bases, with 8 bases spanning the gap. The CDR3 sequence is 12 residues long. DNA of the CDR3: TGTGCCAGCAGCGCCAGGGGTTACGAGCAGTACTTC. Its protein product is CASSARGYEQYF. Variable domain in full (rest from reference TRBV9 and TRBJ2-7): DSGVTQTPKHLITATGQRVTLRCSPRSGDLSVYWYQQSLDQGLQFLIQYYNGEERAKGNILERFSAQQFPDLHSELNLSSLELGDSALYFCASSARGYEQYFGPGTRLTVT.

The J gene is TRBJ2-3, the V gene TRBV7-2; 8 positions match TRBD1. Germline-derived CDR1 and CDR2 are SGHTA and FQGNSA. With 5 bases clipped from V and 1 base from J, the junction kept 2 bases outside the gene matches. This CDR3 comprises 14 residues. The chain's CDR3 is CASSLDRGTDTQYF. CDR3 sequence (DNA): TGTGCCAGCAGCCTGGACAGGGGCACAGATACGCAGTATTTT.

This clone has just a few counts. The rearrangement uses TRBV7-9 and TRBJ2-7; D is undetermined. Between the trimmed V and J ends, which lost 4 bases and 4 bases, there was a span of 8 bases. The CDR3 has 12 residues. Germline-derived CDR1 and CDR2 are SEHNR and FQNEAQ (reference sequence). The CDR3 is CASSSRVYEQYF. The CDR3 nucleotides read TGTGCCAGCAGCTCCCGGGTGTACGAGCAGTACTTC.

The chain has TRBV5-1 and TRBJ2-7; a possible D gene is TRBD2 (6 bases). The CDR3 covers 14 residues. V was shortened by 0 bases and J by 5 bases, with 12 bases between the two germline ends. Germline V CDR1 and CDR2: SGHRS, YFSETQ. The CDR3 DNA reads as TGCGCCAGCAGCTTGGTATCGGGGGTTAACGAGCAGTACTTC. This encodes CASSLVSGVNEQYF.

J is TRBJ1-2 and V is TRBV27; the match to TRBD1 covers 7 bases. The CDR3 runs to 17 residues. The trim removed 0 bases at V and 4 bases at J, leaving 11 bases unmatched. The germline gives CDR1 MNHEY, CDR2 SMNVEV (reference sequence). CDR3 in amino acids: CASSLSDRSWATYGYTF. CDR3 in DNA: TGTGCCAGCAGTTTATCGGACAGGTCTTGGGCCACCTATGGCTACACCTTC.

CDR3 sequence reads: CSAEGGAEQYF. CDR3 nucleotides: TGCAGCGCCGAGGGGGGGGCCGAGCAGTACTTC. The rearrangement joins TRBV29-1 to TRBJ2-7, with D maybe TRBD2 (7 bases). The CDR3 loop spans 11 amino acids. Trimming stripped 7 bases from V and 6 bases from J, with 13 bases between. Germline assignment: CDR1 SQVTM and CDR2 ANQGSEA.

The rearrangement uses TRBV27 and TRBJ2-1, with D possibly being TRBD2 (5 bases). This CDR3 comprises 13 residues. Trimming cost V 6 bases and J 6 bases, with 12 bases left between them. CDR1 and CDR2 from the germline V gene are MNHEY and SMNVEV (reference sequence). The CDR3 coding sequence is TGTGCCAGCAGATTACGGGGTAGCAATGAGCAGTTCTTC. It is translated as CASRLRGSNEQFF.

This clone was picked up one time. This chain links TRBV5-6 with TRBJ1-6; tentative D call: TRBD1 (5 bases). The CDR3 totals 16 residues. Per the germline V gene, CDR1 is SGHDT and CDR2 is YYEEEE. The ends were cut back, 0 bases at V and 5 bases at J, with 12 bases in the middle. As DNA, the CDR3 is TGTGCCAGCAGCTTGGTTGACAGTCCCCATAATTCACCCCTCCACTTT. Encoded protein: CASSLVDSPHNSPLHF. The whole variable domain, remainder taken from reference TRBV5-6 and TRBJ1-6, is DAGVTQSPTHLIKTRGQQVTLRCSPKSGHDTVSWYQQALGQGPQFIFQYYEEEERQRGNFPDRFSGHQFPNYSSELNVNALLLGDSALYLCASSLVDSPHNSPLHFGNGTRLTVT.

V gene TRBV4-1 combines with J gene TRBJ1-5, with D perhaps matching TRBD1 (5 bases). Germline assignment: CDR1 MGHRA and CDR2 YSYEKL. V lost 1 base to trimming and J lost 1 base, with 14 bases between them. CDR3 size: 17 residues. The CDR3 DNA reads as TGCGCCAGCAGCCAAGGCAGGGCATCAGTGAGCAATCAGCCCCAGCATTTT. As protein: CASSQGRASVSNQPQHF.

The chain uses TRBV18 and TRBJ2-7; 10 nucleotides agree with TRBD1. V lost 3 bases to trimming and J lost 0 bases; unmatched junction nucleotides: 5. The CDR3 extends over 16 amino acids. Germline lookup yields CDR1 KGHSH and CDR2 LQKENI. In nucleotides, the CDR3 is TGTGCCAGCTCACCTGACCGGGACAGGGGCTCCTACGAGCAGTACTTC. This encodes CASSPDRDRGSYEQYF.

This chain links TRBV6-5 with TRBJ2-5; tentatively, D is TRBD1 (6 bases). The CDR3 covers 14 residues. Germline loops: CDR1 MNHEY, CDR2 SVGAGI. V was clipped by 6 bases and J by 2 bases, with 13 bases between them. The CDR3 nucleotides are TGTGCCAGCAGCCCTGGACAGTTTCAAGAGACCCAGTACTTC. As protein: CASSPGQFQETQYF.

The chain recombines TRBV9 with TRBJ2-5, with 10 bases lining up with TRBD2. The germline CDR1 and CDR2 sequences are SGDLS and YYNGEE. The trim removed 7 bases at V and 1 base at J, leaving 4 bases unmatched. The CDR3 runs 14 residues. For the CDR3, the DNA is TGTGCCAGCGCAGCGGGAGGGGTCCAAGAGACCCAGTACTTC. This codes for CASAAGGVQETQYF. The whole variable domain, filled in from reference TRBV9 and TRBJ2-5, reads DSGVTQTPKHLITATGQRVTLRCSPRSGDLSVYWYQQSLDQGLQFLIQYYNGEERAKGNILERFSAQQFPDLHSELNLSSLELGDSALYFCASAAGGVQETQYFGPGTRLLVL.

V gene TRBV11-3 combines with J gene TRBJ2-7; D is unresolved. The CDR3 sequence is 14 residues long. V was shortened by 2 bases and J by 0 bases, with 8 bases between the two germline ends. The germline V gene encodes CDR1 SGHNT and CDR2 YENEEA. The CDR3 spells CASSLTSNSYEQYF. CDR3 DNA sequence: TGTGCCAGCAGCTTAACGAGTAACTCCTACGAGCAGTACTTC.

This clone is a singleton in its sample. J is TRBJ2-2 and V is TRBV29-1; the match to TRBD1 covers 7 bases. The germline V gene encodes CDR1 SQVTM and CDR2 ANQGSEA. The CDR3 runs to 12 residues. V trimming: 6 bases; J trimming: 6 bases; junction bases outside the gene matches: 4. For the CDR3, the DNA is TGCAGCGTACCACAGGGGTCCGGGGAGCTGTTTTTT. It specifies CSVPQGSGELFF.

The chain uses TRBV30 and TRBJ1-2; D is unclear. The CDR3 sequence is 17 residues long. Germline V CDR1 and CDR2: GTSNPN, SVGIG (reference sequence). Deletions cut 2 bases from V and 3 bases from J, with 22 bases between. The CDR3 protein is CAWSNQAADRLDYGYTF. The CDR3 DNA reads as TGTGCCTGGAGTAATCAGGCAGCGGATCGATTGGACTATGGCTACACCTTC.

V and J are TRBV11-2 and TRBJ2-7; 9 bases agree with TRBD2. Germline lookup yields CDR1 SGHAT and CDR2 FQNNGV. The V gene end was trimmed by 0 bases and the J gene end by 3 bases; junction bases not matched to a gene: 6. This CDR3 comprises 16 residues. The CDR3 reads CASSLELAGAVYEQYF. CDR3 in DNA: TGTGCCAGCAGCTTAGAGTTAGCGGGAGCAGTCTACGAGCAGTACTTC. The variable domain in full, with the rest retrieved from reference TRBV11-2 and TRBJ2-7, is EAGVAQSPRYKIIEKRQSVAFWCNPISGHATLYWYQQILGQGPKLLIQFQNNGVVDDSQLPKDRFSAERLKGVDSTLKIQPAKLEDSAVYLCASSLELAGAVYEQYFGPGTRLTVT.